Listed below are T cell receptor beta chains from one sample, sequenced in a study of CD8 T cells in ankylosing spondylitis. TCRdb independently ran MiXCR on the 5' RACE reads; one entry per CDR3 protein. The top ten clones hold 2.5% to 4% of a sample with around 130,000 distinct CDR3 sequences, about a tenth of them seen once. Sequenced sample: blood, either unsorted or a sorted T cell fraction (not recorded which). The origin of the receptors is a male donor with ankylosing spondylitis or in good health (not recorded which). CDR3s include the opening cysteine and the closing phenylalanine or tryptophan. The D gene is left open where the match is weak. Rows give clone size only sometimes, using once, few, many, or a class for an expanded clone.

V gene: TRBV12-3/TRBV12-4; D gene: TRBD2; CDR3 length: 14; clone size: many; J gene: TRBJ2-1; CDR3 DNA: TGTGCCAGCAGTTTGGCGGGAGTTTACAATGAGCAGTTCTTC; CDR3 protein: CASSLAGVYNEQFF
V gene: TRBV20-1; D gene: NA; CDR3 length: 14; clone size: many; J gene: TRBJ2-7; CDR3 DNA: TGCAGTGCTAGCGTCGGAACTAACCCCTACGAGCAGTACTTC; CDR3 protein: CSASVGTNPYEQYF
V gene: TRBV20-1; D gene: NA; CDR3 length: 15; clone size: many; J gene: TRBJ1-1; CDR3 DNA: TGCAGTGCTAGGGATCGACCATTGTGGGACGCTGAAGCTTTCTTT; CDR3 protein: CSARDRPLWDAEAFF
V gene: TRBV7-2; D gene: NA; CDR3 length: 12; clone size: NA; J gene: TRBJ2-7; CDR3 DNA: TGTGCCAGCAGCTTAGTGTTCAACGAGCAGTACTTC; CDR3 protein: CASSLVFNEQYF
V gene: TRBV7-2; D gene: NA; CDR3 length: 14; clone size: many; J gene: TRBJ2-1; CDR3 DNA: TGTGCCAGCAGCTTAGAAACCCTTTGGGGGGAGCAGTTCTTC; CDR3 protein: CASSLETLWGEQFF
V gene: TRBV20-1; D gene: TRBD2; CDR3 length: 15; clone size: NA; J gene: TRBJ2-5; CDR3 DNA: TGCAGTGCAAAGACGGGACTAGCGGGATTGGAGACCCAGTACTTC; CDR3 protein: CSAKTGLAGLETQYF
V gene: TRBV5-1; D gene: NA; CDR3 length: 14; clone size: many; J gene: TRBJ1-2; CDR3 DNA: TGCGCCAGCAGCTTGGCCTCTGGGGGCGGCCTCTACACCTTC; CDR3 protein: CASSLASGGGLYTF
V gene: TRBV7-2; D gene: NA; CDR3 length: 14; clone size: many; J gene: TRBJ2-3; CDR3 DNA: TGTGCCAGCAGCCAGGGGCAGTCCACAGATACGCAGTATTTT; CDR3 protein: CASSQGQSTDTQYF
V gene: TRBV3-1; D gene: NA; CDR3 length: 14; clone size: NA; J gene: TRBJ2-5; CDR3 DNA: TGTGCCAGCAGCCGAAGGGGACCTCAAGAGACCCAGTACTTC; CDR3 protein: CASSRRGPQETQYF
V gene: TRBV7-9; D gene: NA; CDR3 length: 13; clone size: many; J gene: TRBJ2-3; CDR3 DNA: TGTGCCAGCAGCTTTGGGAACACAGATACGCAGTATTTT; CDR3 protein: CASSFGNTDTQYF
V gene: TRBV29-1; D gene: TRBD1; CDR3 length: 14; clone size: many; J gene: TRBJ2-1; CDR3 DNA: TGCAGCGTTGAGAGGCAGGGGGTTGTACATGAGCAGTTCTTC; CDR3 protein: CSVERQGVVHEQFF
V gene: TRBV29-1; D gene: NA; CDR3 length: 14; clone size: few; J gene: TRBJ2-5; CDR3 DNA: TGCAGCGTTGAGCGGGGAAAGAACCAAGAGACCCAGTACTTC; CDR3 protein: CSVERGKNQETQYF
V gene: TRBV5-5; D gene: NA; CDR3 length: 17; clone size: NA; J gene: TRBJ2-7; CDR3 DNA: TGTGCCAGCAGCTCTGGCCGGTTAGGGGGGGTCTCCTACGAGCAGTACTTC; CDR3 protein: CASSSGRLGGVSYEQYF
V gene: TRBV7-2; D gene: NA; CDR3 length: 13; clone size: many; J gene: TRBJ2-7; CDR3 DNA: TGTGCCAGCAGCCCGTACTCAGCCTACGAGCAGTACTTC; CDR3 protein: CASSPYSAYEQYF
V gene: TRBV20-1; D gene: TRBD2; CDR3 length: 14; clone size: many; J gene: TRBJ2-7; CDR3 DNA: TGCAGTGCTAGAGAACATAGCGGGGTCTACGAGCAGTACTTC; CDR3 protein: CSAREHSGVYEQYF
V gene: TRBV11-1; D gene: NA; CDR3 length: 18; clone size: few; J gene: TRBJ2-7; CDR3 DNA: TGTGCCAGCAGCTTAGCGCGTCAAGTTACCTACCCCTCCTACGAGCAGTACTTC; CDR3 protein: CASSLARQVTYPSYEQYF
V gene: TRBV27; D gene: NA; CDR3 length: 15; clone size: many; J gene: TRBJ2-7; CDR3 DNA: TGTGCCAGCAGCCGACTTCGGGGGAACCCTTACGAGCAGTACTTC; CDR3 protein: CASSRLRGNPYEQYF
V gene: TRBV20-1; D gene: NA; CDR3 length: 14; clone size: many; J gene: TRBJ2-1; CDR3 DNA: TGCAGTGCTAGGGCCTTTACGGGGGGCGATGAGCAGTTCTTC; CDR3 protein: CSARAFTGGDEQFF
V gene: TRBV5-4; D gene: TRBD2; CDR3 length: 16; clone size: many; J gene: TRBJ2-3; CDR3 DNA: TGTGCCAGCAGCTCGAAGACTAGCGGCAGCACAGATACGCAGTATTTT; CDR3 protein: CASSSKTSGSTDTQYF
V gene: TRBV11-2; D gene: NA; CDR3 length: 17; clone size: many; J gene: TRBJ2-1; CDR3 DNA: TGTGCCAGCAGCCCCCTGGGCTTGCGAAGCTCCTACAATGAGCAGTTCTTC; CDR3 protein: CASSPLGLRSSYNEQFF
V gene: TRBV9; D gene: NA; CDR3 length: 15; clone size: many; J gene: TRBJ2-3; CDR3 DNA: TGTGCCAGCAGCGTAGGTAGTTTTTACACAGATACGCAGTATTTT; CDR3 protein: CASSVGSFYTDTQYF
V gene: TRBV7-2; D gene: TRBD2; CDR3 length: 17; clone size: few; J gene: TRBJ2-1; CDR3 DNA: TGTGCCAGCAGCTCGGGACTAGCGGGAGCCAAATACAATGAGCAGTTCTTC; CDR3 protein: CASSSGLAGAKYNEQFF
V gene: TRBV4-1; D gene: NA; CDR3 length: 17; clone size: many; J gene: TRBJ2-5; CDR3 DNA: TGCGCCAGCAGCCAGACCCTGGAGAGGGGTTTGCGAGAGACCCAGTACTTC; CDR3 protein: CASSQTLERGLRETQYF
V gene: TRBV29-1; D gene: TRBD2; CDR3 length: 12; clone size: few; J gene: TRBJ2-2; CDR3 DNA: TGCAGCGCGGGAGGGAACACCGGGGAGCTGTTTTTT; CDR3 protein: CSAGGNTGELFF
V gene: TRBV20-1; D gene: NA; CDR3 length: 14; clone size: many; J gene: TRBJ2-7; CDR3 DNA: TGCAGTGCTGAAAATTGGGACCGCGCCTACGAGCAGTACTTC; CDR3 protein: CSAENWDRAYEQYF
V gene: TRBV7-2; D gene: TRBD2; CDR3 length: 16; clone size: NA; J gene: TRBJ2-2; CDR3 DNA: TGTGCCAGCAGCCGACCCGGACTAGCGGGAATCGGGGAGCTGTTTTTT; CDR3 protein: CASSRPGLAGIGELFF
V gene: TRBV28; D gene: TRBD1; CDR3 length: 15; clone size: few; J gene: TRBJ2-7; CDR3 DNA: TGTGCCAGCAGTCCTTACGGGACAGGGGTAAACGAGCAGTACTTC; CDR3 protein: CASSPYGTGVNEQYF
V gene: TRBV7-2; D gene: NA; CDR3 length: 16; clone size: many; J gene: TRBJ2-1; CDR3 DNA: TGTGCCAGCAGCTTATGGGCCAGAGGCTCCTACAATGAGCAGTTCTTC; CDR3 protein: CASSLWARGSYNEQFF
V gene: TRBV4-3; D gene: NA; CDR3 length: 16; clone size: NA; J gene: TRBJ2-4; CDR3 DNA: TGCGCCAGCAGCCAAGATAGGTGGTCGGCCAAAAACATTCAGTACTTC; CDR3 protein: CASSQDRWSAKNIQYF
V gene: TRBV5-1; D gene: NA; CDR3 length: 14; clone size: many; J gene: TRBJ1-1; CDR3 DNA: TGCGCCAGCAGCACCTTGACACAAAACACTGAAGCTTTCTTT; CDR3 protein: CASSTLTQNTEAFF
V gene: TRBV19; D gene: NA; CDR3 length: 16; clone size: NA; J gene: TRBJ1-5; CDR3 DNA: TGTGCCAGTAGTATAGAATTTGACACCCCAGATCAGCCCCAGCATTTT; CDR3 protein: CASSIEFDTPDQPQHF
V gene: TRBV21-1; D gene: NA; CDR3 length: 20; clone size: many; J gene: TRBJ2-1; CDR3 DNA: TGTGCCAGCAGCACAAAGAGAAAGGGCGTAGGGACCCCTCTGTACAATGAGCAGTTCTTC; CDR3 protein: CASSTKRKGVGTPLYNEQFF
V gene: TRBV7-8; D gene: TRBD2; CDR3 length: 16; clone size: many; J gene: TRBJ2-7; CDR3 DNA: TGTGCCAGCAGCAAACCGGGACTAGCGGGAGTCTACGAGCAGTACTTC; CDR3 protein: CASSKPGLAGVYEQYF
V gene: TRBV7-9; D gene: NA; CDR3 length: 15; clone size: many; J gene: TRBJ2-7; CDR3 DNA: TGTGCCAGCAGCTCGGAGGGGACAGTCGCCTACGAGCAGTACTTC; CDR3 protein: CASSSEGTVAYEQYF
V gene: TRBV7-9; D gene: TRBD2; CDR3 length: 17; clone size: NA; J gene: TRBJ2-1; CDR3 DNA: TGTGCCAGCAGCGCTACTAGCGGGAGTCTCTCCTACAATGAGCAGTTCTTC; CDR3 protein: CASSATSGSLSYNEQFF
V gene: TRBV18; D gene: NA; CDR3 length: 14; clone size: few; J gene: TRBJ2-7; CDR3 DNA: TGTGCCAGCTCACCAGGGGTGGATACCTACGAGCAGTACTTC; CDR3 protein: CASSPGVDTYEQYF